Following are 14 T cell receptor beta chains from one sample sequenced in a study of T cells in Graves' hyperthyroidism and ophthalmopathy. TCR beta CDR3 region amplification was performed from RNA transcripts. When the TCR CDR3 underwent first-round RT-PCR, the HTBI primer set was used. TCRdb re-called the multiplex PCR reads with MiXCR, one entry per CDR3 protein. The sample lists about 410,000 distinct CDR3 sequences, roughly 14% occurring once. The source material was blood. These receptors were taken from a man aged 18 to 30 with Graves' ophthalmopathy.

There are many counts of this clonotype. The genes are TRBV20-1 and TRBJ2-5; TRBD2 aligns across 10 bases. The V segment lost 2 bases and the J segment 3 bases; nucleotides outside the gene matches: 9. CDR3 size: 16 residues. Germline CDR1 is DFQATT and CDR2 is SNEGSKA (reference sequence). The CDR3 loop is CSARNQLGTSEETQYF. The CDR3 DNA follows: TGCAGTGCTAGAAACCAACTCGGGACTAGCGAAGAGACCCAGTACTTC.

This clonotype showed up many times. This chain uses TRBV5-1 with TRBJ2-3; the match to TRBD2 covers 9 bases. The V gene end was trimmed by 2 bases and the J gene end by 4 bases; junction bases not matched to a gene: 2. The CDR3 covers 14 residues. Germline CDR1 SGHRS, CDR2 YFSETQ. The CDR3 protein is CASSLGTSPDTQYF. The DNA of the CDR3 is TGCGCCAGCAGCTTAGGGACTAGCCCAGATACGCAGTATTTT.

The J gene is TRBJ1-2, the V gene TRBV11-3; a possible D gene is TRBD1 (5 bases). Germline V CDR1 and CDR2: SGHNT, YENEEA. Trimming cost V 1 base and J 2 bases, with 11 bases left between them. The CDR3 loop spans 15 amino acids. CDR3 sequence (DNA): TGTGCCAGCAGCTTAGTGACTGGGACGAACTATGGCTACACCTTC. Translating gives CASSLVTGTNYGYTF.

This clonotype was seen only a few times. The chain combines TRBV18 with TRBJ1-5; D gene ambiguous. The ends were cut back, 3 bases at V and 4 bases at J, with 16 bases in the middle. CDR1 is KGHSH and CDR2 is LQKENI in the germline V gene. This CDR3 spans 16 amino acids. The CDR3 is CASSPHGDIWNQPQHF. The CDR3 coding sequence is TGTGCCAGCTCACCCCACGGTGATATTTGGAATCAGCCCCAGCATTTT.

The CDR3 nucleotides are TGTGCCAGCAGCGAGTACCAGGGTGCCTACGAGCAGTACTTC. It translates to CASSEYQGAYEQYF. The chain carries TRBV6-1 and TRBJ2-7, with TRBD1 as a possible D gene (5 bases). This CDR3 is built from 14 residues. Trimming took 6 bases from V and 2 from J, leaving 14 bases between them. Germline loops: CDR1 MNHNS, CDR2 SASEGT.

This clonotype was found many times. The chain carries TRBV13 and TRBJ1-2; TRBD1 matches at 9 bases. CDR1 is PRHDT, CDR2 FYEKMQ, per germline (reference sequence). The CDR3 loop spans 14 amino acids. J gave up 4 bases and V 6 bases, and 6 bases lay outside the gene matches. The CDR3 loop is CASRLQGAGYGYTF. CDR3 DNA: TGTGCCAGCAGACTACAGGGGGCAGGCTATGGCTACACCTTC.

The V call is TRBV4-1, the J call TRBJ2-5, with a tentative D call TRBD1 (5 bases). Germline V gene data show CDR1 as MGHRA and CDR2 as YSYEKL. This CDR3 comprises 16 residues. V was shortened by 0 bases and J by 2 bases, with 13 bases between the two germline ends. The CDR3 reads CASSQDRGTAQETQYF. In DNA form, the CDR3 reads TGCGCCAGCAGCCAAGATAGGGGAACAGCACAAGAGACCCAGTACTTC.

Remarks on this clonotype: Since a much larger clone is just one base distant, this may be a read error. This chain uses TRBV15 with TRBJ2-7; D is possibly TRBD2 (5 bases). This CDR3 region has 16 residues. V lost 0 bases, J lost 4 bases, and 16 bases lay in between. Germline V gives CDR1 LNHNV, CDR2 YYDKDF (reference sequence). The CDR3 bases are TGTGCCACCAGCAGAGACCGGGAACATGAGATTTACGAGCAGTACTTC. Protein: CATSRDREHEIYEQYF.

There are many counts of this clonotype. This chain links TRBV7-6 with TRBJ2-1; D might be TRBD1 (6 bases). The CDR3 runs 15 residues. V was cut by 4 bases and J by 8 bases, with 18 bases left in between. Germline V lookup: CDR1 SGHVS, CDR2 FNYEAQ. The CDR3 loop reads CASSSTGFPTDEQFF. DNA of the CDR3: TGTGCCAGCAGCTCTACAGGGTTTCCCACGGATGAGCAGTTCTTC.

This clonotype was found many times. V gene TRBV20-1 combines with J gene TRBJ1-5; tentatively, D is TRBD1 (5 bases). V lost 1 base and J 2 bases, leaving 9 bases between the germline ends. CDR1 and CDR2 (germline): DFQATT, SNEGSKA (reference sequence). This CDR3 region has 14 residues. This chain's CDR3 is CSARGGLGNQPQHF. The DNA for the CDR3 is TGCAGTGCTAGAGGGGGCCTGGGCAATCAGCCCCAGCATTTT.

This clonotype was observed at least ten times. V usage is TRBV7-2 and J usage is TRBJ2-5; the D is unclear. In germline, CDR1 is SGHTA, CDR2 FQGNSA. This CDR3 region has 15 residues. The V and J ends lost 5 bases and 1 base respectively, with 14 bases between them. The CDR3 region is CASSPRAKLQETQYF. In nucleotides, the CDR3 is TGTGCCAGCAGCCCTCGGGCCAAGCTCCAAGAGACCCAGTACTTC.

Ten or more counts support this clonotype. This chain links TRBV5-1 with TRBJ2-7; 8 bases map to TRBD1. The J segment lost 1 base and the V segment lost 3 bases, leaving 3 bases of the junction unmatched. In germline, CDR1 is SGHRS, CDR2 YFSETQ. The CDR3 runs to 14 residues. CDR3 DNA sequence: TGCGCCAGCAGCTGGGGACAGGATTCCTACGAGCAGTACTTC. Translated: CASSWGQDSYEQYF.

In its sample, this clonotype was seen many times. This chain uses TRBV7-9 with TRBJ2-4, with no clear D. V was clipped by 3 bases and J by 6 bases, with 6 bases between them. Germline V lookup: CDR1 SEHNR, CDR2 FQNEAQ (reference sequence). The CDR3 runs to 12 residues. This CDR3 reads CASSFVRNIQYF. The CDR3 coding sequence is TGTGCCAGCAGCTTCGTCCGAAACATTCAGTACTTC.

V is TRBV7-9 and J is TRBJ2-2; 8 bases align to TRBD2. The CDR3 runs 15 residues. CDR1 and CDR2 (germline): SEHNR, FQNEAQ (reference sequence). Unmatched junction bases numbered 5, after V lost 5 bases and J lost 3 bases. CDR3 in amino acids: CASSLSGSYTGELFF. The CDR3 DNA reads TGTGCCAGCAGCCTAAGCGGGAGCTACACCGGGGAGCTGTTTTTT.